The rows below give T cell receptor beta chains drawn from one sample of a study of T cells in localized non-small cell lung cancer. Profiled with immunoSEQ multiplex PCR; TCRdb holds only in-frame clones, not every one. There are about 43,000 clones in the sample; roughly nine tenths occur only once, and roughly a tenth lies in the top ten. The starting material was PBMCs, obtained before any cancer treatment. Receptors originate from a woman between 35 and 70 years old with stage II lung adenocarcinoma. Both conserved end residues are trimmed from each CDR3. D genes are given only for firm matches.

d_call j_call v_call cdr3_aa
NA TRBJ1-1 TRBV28 ASTRGRLFAF
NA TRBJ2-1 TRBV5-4 ASSSAGTPYNEQF
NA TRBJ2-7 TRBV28 ASSLLAYEQY
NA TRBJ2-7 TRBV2 ASSPRDGSYEQY
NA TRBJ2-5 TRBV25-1 ASSEWGAEETQY
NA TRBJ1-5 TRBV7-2 ASSWGTWYSNQPQH
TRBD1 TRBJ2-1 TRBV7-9 ASSLGRGTRGEQF
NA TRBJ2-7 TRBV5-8 ASSLAPGAGEQY
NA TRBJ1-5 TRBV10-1 AGVPSNQPQH
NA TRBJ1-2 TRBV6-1 ASSEGGPTYGYT
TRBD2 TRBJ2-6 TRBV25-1 ASSEGLAGLSGANVLT
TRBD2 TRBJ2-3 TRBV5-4 ASSLAGPTDTQY
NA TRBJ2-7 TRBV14 ASRPRGSPYYEQY
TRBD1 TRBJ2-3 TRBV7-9 ASTLVQGVADTQY
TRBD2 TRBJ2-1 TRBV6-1 ASSAGLAGGWREQF
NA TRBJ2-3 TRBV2 ASSDQRGLGTDTQY
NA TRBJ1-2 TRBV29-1 SVESNTYRYT
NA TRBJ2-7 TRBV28 ASSLRRDEQY